This record concerns one TCR beta chain sequence. The antigen is not known. The researchers produced TCR beta cDNA from 450 to 600 ng total RNA with a constant-region primer. Sequencing libraries for TCR beta derived from three nested multiplex PCR rounds that used slightly modified ARM-PCR. The first two PCR rounds used TRBV1-TRBV30 primers with a Cbeta primer, about 9 cycles each. TCRdb processed the multiplex PCR reads anew with MiXCR; each CDR3 protein has one entry. This table has about 310,000 distinct CDR3 sequences, approximately 54% appearing once. Per the germline V gene, CDR1 is SGHKS and CDR2 is YYEKEE (reference sequence). V lost 2 bases and J lost 2, with 23 bases in between. This CDR3 spans 19 amino acids. The record originates from a study of tumor-infiltrating lymphocytes in primary liver carcinoma. Looking at the study overall: Through surgical resection, the patients' primary liver carcinoma was treated. Lesions, classed as T1-T3 N0M0, spanned 4.2 to 10 cm across.

Unsorted whole blood supplied the blood RNA, and germline DNA was isolated too. Study observations and caveats: CD4+ and CD8+ repertoires could not be compared in these unsorted bulk samples. Tumor-adjacent and tumor-blood pairs shared less of their repertoires than tumor region pairs shared.

This chain connects TRBV5-5 to TRBJ1-5; D not certain. The sequencing input was peripheral blood. This TCR came from a woman aged 30 to 39 with primary liver carcinoma and hepatitis B virus infection. Here the CDR3 DNA reads TGTGCCAGCAGCTTTTCTTGGGTGATGGACCCCGAGGGCAATCAGCCCCAGCATTTT. Amino acid sequence: CASSFSWVMDPEGNQPQHF.